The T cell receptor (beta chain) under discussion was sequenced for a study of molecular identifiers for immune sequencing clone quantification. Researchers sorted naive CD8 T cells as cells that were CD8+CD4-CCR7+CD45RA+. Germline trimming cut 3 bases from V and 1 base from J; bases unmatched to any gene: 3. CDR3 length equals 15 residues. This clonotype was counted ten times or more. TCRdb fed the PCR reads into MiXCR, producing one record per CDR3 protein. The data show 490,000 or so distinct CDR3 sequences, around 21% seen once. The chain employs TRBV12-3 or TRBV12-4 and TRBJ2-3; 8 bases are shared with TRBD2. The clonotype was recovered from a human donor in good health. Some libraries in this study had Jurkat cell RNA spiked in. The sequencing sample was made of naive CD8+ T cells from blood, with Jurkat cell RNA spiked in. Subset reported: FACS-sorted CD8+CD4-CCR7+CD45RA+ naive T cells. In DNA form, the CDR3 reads TGTGCCAGCAGTTTGTTGCGGGAGGGCACAGATACGCAGTATTTT. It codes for CASSLLREGTDTQYF.